Presented here are 15 T cell receptor beta chains from one specimen sequenced in a study of cytomegalovirus exposure and HLA in healthy donors. It was with 60 Vbeta and 13 Jbeta primers that the PCR ran. The table came from immunoSEQ multiplex PCR; TCRdb's copy has only in-frame clones and leaves some out. The table has around 160,000 clones, approximately 71% seen once; the top ten hold about 7.7%. Sequenced input: PBMCs. Receptors originate from a woman in her thirties or forties in good health and CMV-seropositive.

This chain links TRBV6-5 with TRBJ1-6; D is unresolved. CDR3 length: 12 residues. Trimming pared 6 bases from V and 9 bases from J, leaving 9 bases between. Germline assignment: CDR1 MNHEY and CDR2 SVGAGI. The CDR3 loop is CASSPSSSPLHF. The CDR3 DNA is TGTGCCAGCAGCCCATCATCTTCACCCCTCCACTTT.

This chain connects TRBV19 to TRBJ1-3, with 11 bases matching TRBD1. V was pared by 10 bases and J by 3 bases, with 11 bases of the junction left unmatched. The CDR3 covers 16 residues. The V gene's germline CDR1 is LNHDA and CDR2 SQIVND (reference sequence). The CDR3 DNA is TGTGCCACCACAACCTCCGGGACAGGGGGTGGAAACACCATATATTTT. Encoded protein: CATTTSGTGGGNTIYF.

This clone was recorded a few times. The chain is built from TRBV9 and TRBJ2-1; TRBD2 aligns across 7 bases. The CDR3 loop spans 16 amino acids. Trimming removed 3 bases from V and 8 bases from J; junction bases left unmatched: 14. CDR1 and CDR2 from the germline V gene are SGDLS and YYNGEE. The CDR3 sequence: CASSGSRWEGDDEQFF. The CDR3 DNA reads as TGTGCCAGCAGCGGATCCCGATGGGAGGGCGACGATGAGCAGTTCTTC.

The chain links TRBV28 to TRBJ1-3, with D perhaps TRBD1 (5 bases). The CDR3 is made up of 17 amino acids. V was clipped by 3 bases and J by 2 bases, with 17 bases between them. Germline V gives CDR1 MDHEN, CDR2 SYDVKM. CDR3 sequence: CASSFLGGGVTGNTIYF. CDR3 DNA: TGTGCCAGCAGTTTCCTGGGGGGGGGAGTTACTGGAAACACCATATATTTT. The variable domain in full, completed from reference TRBV28 and TRBJ1-3, reads DVKVTQSSRYLVKRTGEKVFLECVQDMDHENMFWYRQDPGLGLRLIYFSYDVKMKEKGDIPEGYSVSREKKERFSLILESASTNQTSMYLCASSFLGGGVTGNTIYFGEGSWLTVV.

V usage is TRBV5-3 and J usage is TRBJ1-4; D perhaps matches TRBD1 (6 bases). TRBV5-3 is an ORF, with its function uncertain. The CDR3 runs to 16 residues. The ends were cut back, 0 bases at V and 8 bases at J, with 17 bases in the middle. The CDR3 DNA sequence: TGTGCCAGAAGCTTGGCGGGGGGGACATTATTCGAAAAACTGTTTTTT. Translated, it gives CARSLAGGTLFEKLFF.

This clone has just one count. The chain couples TRBV5-1 to TRBJ2-1; 15 nucleotides line up with TRBD2. The CDR3 covers 16 residues. Germline CDR1 reads SGHRS; CDR2 reads YFSETQ. The V gene end was trimmed by 3 bases and the J gene end by 5 bases; junction bases not matched to a gene: 3. CDR3 residues: CASSSGLAGGNNEQFF. Written as DNA, the CDR3 is TGCGCCAGCAGCTCGGGACTAGCGGGAGGTAACAATGAGCAGTTCTTC. Full variable domain (outside the CDR3, taken from reference TRBV5-1 and TRBJ2-1): KAGVTQTPRYLIKTRGQQVTLSCSPISGHRSVSWYQQTPGQGLQFLFEYFSETQRNKGNFPGRFSGRQFSNSRSEMNVSTLELGDSALYLCASSSGLAGGNNEQFFGPGTRLTVL.

This clone has a single count. The chain recombines TRBV10-2 with TRBJ2-7; 12 bases agree with TRBD2. CDR1 and CDR2 (germline): WSHSY, SAAADI. The CDR3 is 17 amino acids. The junction had 10 bases not matched to a gene; V was cut back by 3 bases and J by 4 bases. The CDR3, as DNA: TGCGCCAGCAGTGACCTAGCGGGAGGGCCGAGGGGGTACGAGCAGTACTTC. This encodes CASSDLAGGPRGYEQYF.

The chain is built from TRBV5-4 and TRBJ2-7; 14 nucleotides match TRBD2. Germline trimming cut 4 bases from V and 7 bases from J; bases unmatched to any gene: 10. CDR1 is SGHNT and CDR2 is YYREEE in the germline V gene (reference sequence). The CDR3 contains 16 residues. In nucleotides, the CDR3 is TGTGCCAGCAGCAGATCGGGACTAGCGGGAGCTGGAGAGCAGTACTTC. The encoded protein is CASSRSGLAGAGEQYF.

The chain employs TRBV18 and TRBJ1-2; TRBD1 matches 8 bases. With 4 bases clipped from V and 4 bases from J, the junction kept 11 bases outside the gene matches. Germline V gene lookup returns CDR1 KGHSH and CDR2 LQKENI. The CDR3 spans 16 residues. The CDR3 loop is CASSLVGQGRGYGYTF. The CDR3 bases are TGTGCCAGCTCACTAGTAGGACAGGGTAGAGGCTATGGCTACACCTTC. Using reference TRBV18 and TRBJ1-2 for the parts outside the CDR3, the full variable domain is NAGVMQNPRHLVRRRGQEARLRCSPMKGHSHVYWYRQLPEEGLKFMVYLQKENIIDESGMPKERFSAEFPKEGPSILRIQQVVRGDSAAYFCASSLVGQGRGYGYTFGSGTRLTVV.

Here the CDR3 DNA reads TGTGCCAGCAGGCCGGGACTAGCGGGAGATGAGCAGTTCTTC. This encodes CASRPGLAGDEQFF. The chain has TRBV6-1 and TRBJ2-1; 14 bases fit TRBD2. V shed 6 bases, J shed 8 bases, and the junction held 3 bases outside the gene matches. Germline V lookup: CDR1 MNHNS, CDR2 SASEGT. The CDR3 spans 14 residues.

As regards this clone: Germline and junction disagree at one end, which may indicate a read error. The genes are TRBV29-1 and TRBJ1-2; TRBD1 matches 9 bases. CDR1 and CDR2 (germline): SQVTM, ANQGSEA. The CDR3 length is 11 residues. The CDR3 is CSVERTGDWAF. Here the CDR3 DNA reads TGCAGCGTTGAGAGGACAGGGGATTGGGCCTTC. The full variable domain, rest sourced from reference TRBV29-1 and TRBJ1-2, is SAVISQKPSRDICQRGTSLTIQCQVDSQVTMMFWYRQQPGQSLTLIATANQGSEATYESGFVIDKFPISRPNLTFSTLTVSNMSPEDSSIYLCSVERTGDWAFGSGTRLTVV.

This clone occurred a few times. The chain couples TRBV28 to TRBJ1-3, with a possible D match to TRBD1 (6 bases). The length of the CDR3 is 16 residues. Between the trimmed V and J ends, which lost 6 bases and 0 bases, there was a span of 15 bases. The germline gives CDR1 MDHEN, CDR2 SYDVKM. As DNA, the CDR3 is TGTGCCAGCAGACCCATAGGGGGTCCCTCTGGAAACACCATATATTTT. Its translation is CASRPIGGPSGNTIYF.

The rearrangement uses TRBV29-1 and TRBJ2-5, with TRBD1 as a possible D gene (6 bases). Germline V lookup: CDR1 SQVTM, CDR2 ANQGSEA. The germline V and J ends were trimmed by 7 bases and 2 bases, with 14 bases remaining between them. This CDR3 is 13 amino acids long. The CDR3 coding sequence is TGCAGCGCAATACCAGGGGCTCAAGAGACCCAGTACTTC. This codes for CSAIPGAQETQYF.

The V call is TRBV28, the J call TRBJ2-7, with D tentatively TRBD2 (5 bases). The V end was cut by 4 bases, the J end by 5 bases, with 9 bases between. The CDR3 extends over 12 amino acids. Germline CDR1 reads MDHEN; CDR2 reads SYDVKM. The CDR3 protein is CASSSGNDEQYF. The CDR3 nucleotides read TGTGCCAGCAGTTCGGGGAACGACGAGCAGTACTTC. The variable domain in full, completed from reference TRBV28 and TRBJ2-7, reads DVKVTQSSRYLVKRTGEKVFLECVQDMDHENMFWYRQDPGLGLRLIYFSYDVKMKEKGDIPEGYSVSREKKERFSLILESASTNQTSMYLCASSSGNDEQYFGPGTRLTVT.

The chain couples TRBV6-5 to TRBJ2-2; 9 bases map to TRBD1. Germline V lookup: CDR1 MNHEY, CDR2 SVGAGI. CDR3 length: 14 amino acids. The ends lost 6 bases at V and 4 bases at J; junction bases unmatched: 3. CDR3 sequence reads: CASRDRGGTGELFF. CDR3 in DNA: TGTGCCAGCAGGGACAGGGGTGGCACCGGGGAGCTGTTTTTT.